Presented here are 31 T cell receptor beta chains from one specimen sequenced in a study of T cell changes during pregnancy in multiple sclerosis. Repertoires were generated with immunoSEQ multiplex PCR, while TCRdb's copy carries only in-frame clones and drops some. The table has about 42,000 clones, 84% seen once; the top ten hold approximately 0.64%. This specimen consisted of CD4+ T cells from peripheral blood mononuclear cells, obtained before pregnancy. All receptors come from a female donor with multiple sclerosis, enrolled in a pregnancy study.

This sequence joins TRBV7-8 and TRBJ2-2; TRBD2 agrees at 9 bases. Trimming at V came to 3 bases and at J to 3 bases, leaving 5 bases not matched to a gene. The CDR3 consists of 16 residues. Germline CDR1 reads SGHVS; CDR2 reads FQNEAQ. CDR3 loop: CASSFSGTSYTGELFF. The CDR3 region has the DNA TGTGCCAGCAGCTTTAGCGGGACTAGCTACACCGGGGAGCTGTTTTTT.

The V call is TRBV11-2, the J call TRBJ1-1, with a possible D match to TRBD1 (5 bases). Germline V CDR1 and CDR2: SGHAT, FQNNGV. The V end was cut by 1 base, the J end by 6 bases, with 15 bases between. This CDR3 comprises 15 residues. In DNA form, the CDR3 reads TGTGCCAGCAGCTTAGTCAAGGGAGGGGTTGCTGAAGCTTTCTTT. The encoded protein is CASSLVKGGVAEAFF.

The chain has TRBV2 and TRBJ1-1; perhaps TRBD1 as D (5 bases). Germline-derived CDR1 and CDR2 are SNHLY and FYNNEI. The CDR3 is 16 amino acids. V was trimmed by 4 bases and J by 0 bases, leaving 15 bases between them. The CDR3 sequence is CASSGGVDPLNTEAFF. The CDR3 DNA reads TGTGCCAGCAGTGGGGGGGTCGACCCTTTGAACACTGAAGCTTTCTTT.

The chain joins TRBV7-6 to TRBJ1-2; D possibly corresponds to TRBD1 (6 bases). The germline V gene encodes CDR1 SGHVS and CDR2 FNYEAQ. V gave up 5 bases and J gave up 8 bases, with 24 bases separating them. CDR3 length: 16 amino acids. The CDR3 loop is CASSHFGDRTSRGYTF. In nucleotides, the CDR3 is TGTGCCAGCAGCCACTTCGGCGACAGGACCTCTAGAGGCTACACCTTC.

J is TRBJ2-7 and V is TRBV9; D may be TRBD1 (7 bases). V was trimmed by 4 bases and J by 3 bases, leaving 26 bases between them. The CDR3 extends over 18 amino acids. Germline CDR1 reads SGDLS; CDR2 reads YYNGEE. The CDR3 coding sequence is TGTGCCAGCAGCCCAGGGGGAGGTAGGGCAGGGGGGTTCTACGAGCAGTACTTC. This sequence encodes CASSPGGGRAGGFYEQYF.

The genes are TRBV5-1 and TRBJ1-1; D remains ambiguous. Germline loops: CDR1 SGHRS, CDR2 YFSETQ. Trimming removed 0 bases from V and 6 bases from J, with 18 bases in between. This CDR3 has 16 amino acids. The CDR3 region is CASSLGLVDLGAEAFF. The CDR3 bases are TGCGCCAGCAGCTTGGGGCTGGTGGATCTGGGCGCTGAAGCTTTCTTT.

This rearrangement joins TRBV5-1 to TRBJ2-4; maybe TRBD1 (5 bases). The CDR3 sequence is 15 residues long. Germline V gene sequence: CDR1 SGHRS, CDR2 YFSETQ. V lost 2 bases, J lost 1 base, and 10 bases lay in between. DNA for the CDR3: TGCGCCAGCAGCTTTGGGGCAGGGGCCAAAAACATTCAGTACTTC. It is translated as CASSFGAGAKNIQYF.

This chain connects TRBV2 to TRBJ2-5; 12 bases are shared with TRBD2. CDR3 length: 15 amino acids. Trimming at V came to 4 bases and at J to 5 bases, leaving 5 bases not matched to a gene. Germline loops: CDR1 SNHLY, CDR2 FYNNEI. The CDR3 reads CASSGGLAGSETQYF. Here the CDR3 DNA reads TGTGCCAGCAGTGGTGGACTAGCGGGAAGTGAGACCCAGTACTTC.

The V gene is TRBV7-8, the J gene TRBJ2-7; 7 nucleotides align to TRBD2. V trimming: 7 bases; J trimming: 7 bases; junction bases outside the gene matches: 13. Per the germline V gene, CDR1 is SGHVS and CDR2 is FQNEAQ. The CDR3 loop spans 14 amino acids. The CDR3 DNA sequence: TGTGCCAGCACCGTGGGAGGGGAGAGCTTGGAGCAGTACTTC. Amino acid sequence: CASTVGGESLEQYF.

V usage is TRBV2 and J usage is TRBJ2-1, with TRBD2 as a possible D gene (5 bases). The CDR3 runs 13 residues. Germline V CDR1 and CDR2: SNHLY, FYNNEI. Trimming took off 9 bases at V and 4 bases at J, with 13 bases between the two ends. The CDR3 region is CASSLGLYNEQFF. CDR3 nucleotide sequence: TGTGCCAGTTCACTAGGTTTATACAATGAGCAGTTCTTC.

This sequence joins TRBV7-9 and TRBJ1-3; 7 bases map to TRBD1. Germline CDR1 and CDR2: SEHNR and FQNEAQ (reference sequence). This CDR3 is built from 18 residues. The junction had 13 bases not matched to a gene; V was cut back by 4 bases and J by 1 base. The CDR3 here is CASSSRDEGAQSGNTIYF. The DNA of the CDR3 is TGTGCCAGCAGCTCCCGGGATGAGGGGGCGCAATCTGGAAACACCATATATTTT.

CDR3 sequence: CASSQESTGRENQPQHF. The CDR3 nucleotides read TGTGCCAGCAGCCAAGAATCTACAGGGAGGGAGAATCAGCCCCAGCATTTT. The chain links TRBV4-2 to TRBJ1-5; D is perhaps TRBD1 (6 bases). The CDR3 spans 17 residues. The germline V gene encodes CDR1 LGHNA and CDR2 YNFKEQ. The ends were cut back, 0 bases at V and 4 bases at J, with 16 bases in the middle.

The V call is TRBV10-1, the J call TRBJ2-5, with 11 bases that match TRBD1. Germline assignment: CDR1 WNHNN and CDR2 SYGVQD (reference sequence). The CDR3 contains 16 residues. V was pared by 7 bases and J by 4 bases, with 11 bases of the junction left unmatched. The CDR3 DNA sequence: TGCGCCAGCACTCTAAGGACAGGGGGCAGGAGAGAGACCCAGTACTTC. Encoded protein: CASTLRTGGRRETQYF.

This clone was seen a handful of times. The gene calls are TRBV7-9 and TRBJ1-1; TRBD1 matches 8 bases. The germline gives CDR1 SEHNR, CDR2 FQNEAQ (reference sequence). This CDR3 is 16 amino acids long. J lost 5 bases, V lost 3 bases, and 11 bases had no gene match. In DNA, the CDR3 is TGTGCCAGCAGCTTGGCCTCCGGGACAGGTGAAACTGAAGCTTTCTTT. Translating it yields CASSLASGTGETEAFF.

This chain uses TRBV6-1 with TRBJ2-7; 11 bases are shared with TRBD2. V lost 8 bases and J lost 2; bases outside the gene matches: 5. Per germline, CDR1 MNHNS and CDR2 SASEGT. This CDR3 has 14 amino acids. CDR3 DNA sequence: TGTGCCAGCGCCGGGACTAGCGGACCCTACGAGCAGTACTTC. Its translation is CASAGTSGPYEQYF.

The genes are TRBV18 and TRBJ2-7, with 7 bases aligning to TRBD1. This CDR3 has 14 amino acids. The V segment lost 2 bases and the J segment 4 bases; nucleotides outside the gene matches: 5. CDR1 is KGHSH and CDR2 is LQKENI in the germline V gene. This chain's CDR3 is CASSPGPGGYEQYF. The CDR3 DNA reads as TGTGCCAGCTCACCAGGGCCAGGGGGTTACGAGCAGTACTTC.

This rearrangement joins TRBV6-6 to TRBJ1-2, with TRBD1 as a possible D gene (6 bases). CDR3 length: 15 residues. Germline CDR1 reads MNHNY; CDR2 reads SVGAGI (reference sequence). Trimming removed 2 bases from V and 6 bases from J, with 16 bases in between. This CDR3 reads CASSYERGGLHGYTF. DNA of the CDR3: TGTGCCAGCAGTTACGAGCGGGGGGGGCTACATGGCTACACCTTC.

This sequence joins TRBV6-5 and TRBJ2-1; 10 nucleotides line up with TRBD2. This CDR3 spans 15 amino acids. The trim removed 7 bases at V and 0 bases at J, leaving 3 bases unmatched. Looked up from germline, CDR1 is MNHEY and CDR2 is SVGAGI. Here the CDR3 reads CASKASGSSYNEQFF. The CDR3, as DNA: TGTGCCAGCAAAGCTAGCGGGAGCTCCTACAATGAGCAGTTCTTC.

The gene calls are TRBV7-2 and TRBJ2-7; TRBD1 might be the D (9 bases). This CDR3 spans 16 amino acids. Germline lookup yields CDR1 SGHTA and CDR2 FQGNSA. Trimming cost V 1 base and J 4 bases, with 17 bases left between them. For the CDR3, the DNA is TGTGCCAGCAGCTTAGGGGGACAGGGACTAGGGTACGAGCAGTACTTC. Its translation: CASSLGGQGLGYEQYF.

This clone was detected a few times. The V gene is TRBV14, the J gene TRBJ2-7; D perhaps matches TRBD2 (6 bases). Trimming cost V 4 bases and J 3 bases, with 22 bases left between them. The germline V gene has CDR1 SGHDN and CDR2 FVKESK. CDR3 length equals 17 residues. The CDR3 here is CASSLLNRDSRNYEQYF. Written as DNA, the CDR3 is TGTGCCAGCAGCCTGCTAAACCGGGACTCCCGGAACTACGAGCAGTACTTC.

The chain combines TRBV5-1 with TRBJ2-1; 12 bases agree with TRBD2. Germline V gene lookup returns CDR1 SGHRS and CDR2 YFSETQ. J lost 7 bases, V lost 4 bases, and 9 bases had no gene match. This CDR3 has 16 residues. Here the CDR3 DNA reads TGCGCCAGCAGCCGCATGACTAGCGGGAGTGAAAATGAGCAGTTCTTC. Its translation is CASSRMTSGSENEQFF. The entire variable domain, with the rest obtained from reference TRBV5-1 and TRBJ2-1, is as follows: KAGVTQTPRYLIKTRGQQVTLSCSPISGHRSVSWYQQTPGQGLQFLFEYFSETQRNKGNFPGRFSGRQFSNSRSEMNVSTLELGDSALYLCASSRMTSGSENEQFFGPGTRLTVL.

A note on this clone: At one of its ends the junction is not consistent with the germline gene, which may arise from a read error. V usage is TRBV6-6 and J usage is TRBJ1-6, with D possibly TRBD1 on 6 matching bases. Germline V CDR1 and CDR2: MNHNY, SVGAGI (reference sequence). The CDR3 is 13 amino acids. The DNA for the CDR3 is TGTGCTAGCAGCAATGGACAGAATTCACCCCTCCACTTT. As protein: CASSNGQNSPLHF.

The chain's CDR3 is CASSWTLPYEQYF. The DNA for the CDR3 is TGTGCCAGCAGTTGGACTCTCCCCTACGAGCAGTACTTC. V gene TRBV2 combines with J gene TRBJ2-7; weak D call: TRBD2 (5 bases). The CDR3 loop spans 13 amino acids. Germline assignment: CDR1 SNHLY and CDR2 FYNNEI. V gave up 5 bases and J gave up 2 bases, with 10 bases separating them.

Only one count was recorded for this clone. The rearrangement uses TRBV29-1 and TRBJ1-4; D call uncertain. The CDR3 totals 10 residues. Deletions cut 5 bases from V and 8 bases from J, with 6 bases between. Germline loops: CDR1 SQVTM, CDR2 ANQGSEA. The CDR3 DNA follows: TGCAGCGTTCGGGGAGAAAAACTGTTTTTT. Amino acid sequence: CSVRGEKLFF.

The CDR3 loop reads CASSELGQGIGNEQFF. The CDR3 DNA follows: TGCGCCAGCAGTGAGTTAGGACAGGGTATTGGGAATGAGCAGTTCTTC. V usage is TRBV10-1 and J usage is TRBJ2-1; 8 bases agree with TRBD1. The length of the CDR3 is 16 residues. J was trimmed by 7 bases and V by 1 base; bases with no gene match: 9. Germline loops: CDR1 WNHNN, CDR2 SYGVQD (reference sequence).

The chain links TRBV5-1 to TRBJ1-1; D not certain. Trimming left V 3 bases short and J 0 bases short, with 15 bases between. Germline V lookup: CDR1 SGHRS, CDR2 YFSETQ. The CDR3 totals 16 residues. The CDR3, as DNA: TGCGCCAGCAGCTCCTATCTATCATCAATGAACACTGAAGCTTTCTTT. It is translated as CASSSYLSSMNTEAFF.

The chain links TRBV10-2 to TRBJ2-2; no firm D call. Per the germline V gene, CDR1 is WSHSY and CDR2 is SAAADI. The CDR3 contains 15 residues. Trimming took 4 bases from V and 5 from J, leaving 14 bases between them. The CDR3 loop reads CASSGASDRTGELFF. CDR3 sequence (DNA): TGCGCCAGCAGTGGGGCCTCGGATAGGACCGGGGAGCTGTTTTTT.

The J gene is TRBJ2-2, the V gene TRBV2; D is perhaps TRBD2 (5 bases). Germline CDR1 SNHLY, CDR2 FYNNEI. This CDR3 spans 16 amino acids. Trimming cost V 4 bases and J 0 bases, with 12 bases left between them. CDR3 loop: CASSVRLAANTGELFF. CDR3 in DNA: TGTGCCAGCAGTGTGCGGCTAGCCGCGAACACCGGGGAGCTGTTTTTT.

J is TRBJ2-1 and V is TRBV30; possible D gene TRBD1, 5 bases. CDR3 length equals 14 residues. Germline V gene sequence: CDR1 GTSNPN, CDR2 SVGIG (reference sequence). V was cut by 1 base and J by 5 bases, with 12 bases left in between. Written as DNA, the CDR3 is TGTGCCTGGAGTGCTAAAGGGGTGGACAATGAGCAGTTCTTC. It yields the protein CAWSAKGVDNEQFF.

The chain has TRBV19 and TRBJ2-5; 7 positions match TRBD2. This CDR3 comprises 15 residues. Germline CDR1 reads LNHDA; CDR2 reads SQIVND (reference sequence). Unmatched junction bases numbered 7, after V lost 3 bases and J lost 3 bases. The CDR3 region is CASSIMGLAEETQYF. The CDR3, as DNA: TGTGCCAGTAGTATTATGGGTCTAGCGGAAGAGACCCAGTACTTC.

This chain links TRBV6-1 with TRBJ1-4, with 8 bases identical to TRBD1. The germline gives CDR1 MNHNS, CDR2 SASEGT. J was trimmed by 8 bases and V by 4 bases; bases with no gene match: 6. CDR3 length: 14 amino acids. CDR3 DNA sequence: TGTGCCAGCAGTGGGGGACAGGCGGAGGAAAAACTGTTTTTT. Translated, it gives CASSGGQAEEKLFF.